A few counts support the clone carrying this TCR beta chain. Its cognate antigen is unknown. The table came from immunoSEQ multiplex PCR; TCRdb's copy has only in-frame clones and leaves some out. The profile shows just over 14,000 clones, roughly 69% of them singletons. The data belong to a study of CD4+ T cells in melanoma. Study findings and constraints: CD8+ T cell, macrophage and B cell function reportedly correlated with neoantigen-specific CD4+ T cells. In melanoma, neoantigen-specific CD4+ T cells reportedly differed in differentiation state.

The receptor's source is a human donor with melanoma. Sequenced sample: cells from a culture (not recorded whether cultured in vitro).

The DNA for the CDR3 is TGTGCCAGCAGCGGAAATTCACCCCTCCACTTT. It is translated as CASSGNSPLHF. The chain links TRBV25-1 to TRBJ1-6, with unresolved D. V lost 6 bases, J lost 7 bases, and 4 bases lay in between. The CDR3 has 11 residues. Germline-derived CDR1 and CDR2 are MGHDK and SYGVNS. Drawing the rest from reference TRBV25-1 and TRBJ1-6, the complete variable domain is EADIYQTPRYLVIGTGKKITLECSQTMGHDKMYWYQQDPGMELHLIHYSYGVNSTEKGDLSSESTVSRIRTEHFPLTLESARPSHTSQYLCASSGNSPLHFGNGTRLTVT.